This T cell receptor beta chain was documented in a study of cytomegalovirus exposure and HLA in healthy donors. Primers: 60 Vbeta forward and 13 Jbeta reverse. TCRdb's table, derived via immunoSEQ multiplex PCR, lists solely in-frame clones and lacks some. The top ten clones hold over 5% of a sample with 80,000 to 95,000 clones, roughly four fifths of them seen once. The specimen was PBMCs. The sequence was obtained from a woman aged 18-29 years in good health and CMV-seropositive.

In nucleotides, the CDR3 is TGTGCCAGCTCAAAAACTACCTCTTTACTATCCTACGAGCAGTACTTC. This sequence encodes CASSKTTSLLSYEQYF. The V gene is TRBV18, the J gene TRBJ2-7, with no clear D. Germline-derived CDR1 and CDR2 are KGHSH and LQKENI. The CDR3 runs 16 residues. V lost 5 bases, J lost 1 base, and 18 bases lay in between.